This entry features one T cell receptor beta chain sequence. The antigen is not known. The sample belongs to a study of STAT5B mutations in CD4+ large granular lymphocyte leukemia. Findings of the study overall: Compared with healthy controls (2/35), patient top clones favored TRBV06 (8/27).

Clones were sequenced by immunoSEQ multiplex PCR, and TCRdb holds only the in-frame ones, with some missing. The data show fewer than 40,000 clones, roughly 76% seen once. Healthy controls were blood donor buffy coats. V gave up 5 bases and J gave up 3 bases, with 10 bases separating them. Germline CDR1 reads GTSNPN; CDR2 reads SVGIG (reference sequence). This CDR3 has 12 residues. Sequencing was performed on CD4+ T cells from blood buffy coats. The sequence was obtained from a human donor in good health. The chain couples TRBV30 to TRBJ1-2; D is ambiguous. The CDR3 sequence: CAWDQAHYGYTF. The DNA of the CDR3 is TGTGCCTGGGATCAGGCACACTATGGCTACACCTTC. The full variable domain, its missing parts supplied by reference TRBV30 and TRBJ1-2, is SQTIHQWPATLVQPVGSPLSLECTVEGTSNPNLYWYRQAAGRGLQLLFYSVGIGQISSEVPQNLSASRPQDRQFILSSKKLLLSDSGFYLCAWDQAHYGYTFGSGTRLTVV.